This TCR beta chain was captured by sequencing in a study of early T cells in non-severe SARS-CoV-2 infection. This clonotype appeared many times. The antigen is undetermined. TCRdb fed the 5' RACE reads into MiXCR, producing one record per CDR3 protein. The top ten hold around 4.1% of the sample, which has more than 85,000 distinct CDR3 sequences, roughly an eighth seen once. Study outcomes and limitations: Matching with VDJdb favored anti-spike CD8 responses (missing private and CD4 specificities).

CDR3 length equals 14 residues. Trimming removed 8 bases from V and 1 base from J, with 14 bases in between. Germline-derived CDR1 and CDR2 are MNHNS and SASEGT. The chain carries TRBV6-1 and TRBJ1-1; possibly TRBD1 for D (5 bases). The TCR was taken from an adult who was a healthcare worker with PCR-confirmed SARS-CoV-2 infection or an uninfected control (not recorded which). The sample in question was whole blood, obtained at baseline. CDR3 nucleotides: TGTGCCAGCCGATACGACCAGGGGAACACTGAAGCTTTCTTT. Translation gives CASRYDQGNTEAFF.